The rows below give T cell receptor beta chains drawn from one sample of a study of blood T cell repertoires in COVID-19. TCRdb's table, derived via immunoSEQ multiplex PCR, lists solely in-frame clones and lacks some. The sample shows about 120,000 clones, approximately 87% of them seen only once. Sequenced input: peripheral blood. The receptor source for this set is a man aged 25-45 years with acute or convalescent COVID-19. CDR3s include the opening cysteine and the closing phenylalanine or tryptophan. A D gene is named only where the DNA matches it firmly. Size is stated for part of the rows, as once, few or many counts, or as a class when the clone is expanded.

j_call: TRBJ1-6
clone_size: .
v_call: TRBV29-1
d_call: TRBD1
cdr3_nt: TGCAGCGTTGCGCCACAGGGGATCACCTATAATTCACCCCTCCACTTT
cdr3_aa: CSVAPQGITYNSPLHF

j_call: TRBJ1-5
clone_size: .
v_call: TRBV5-6
d_call: .
cdr3_nt: TGTGCCAGCAGCTTCTTCCCAGGGAATAGCAATCAGCCCCAGCATTTT
cdr3_aa: CASSFFPGNSNQPQHF

j_call: TRBJ2-2
clone_size: few
v_call: TRBV9
d_call: .
cdr3_nt: TGTGCCAGCAGACCTCTAGGGAACACCGGGGAGCTGTTTTTT
cdr3_aa: CASRPLGNTGELFF

j_call: TRBJ2-3
clone_size: .
v_call: TRBV5-6
d_call: TRBD2
cdr3_nt: TGTGCCAGCAGCTTGGCCGGGACTAGCGGGGATACGCAGTATTTT
cdr3_aa: CASSLAGTSGDTQYF

j_call: TRBJ1-1
clone_size: .
v_call: TRBV27
d_call: .
cdr3_nt: TGTGCCAGCAGTTCTGGGGACACAACAACTGAAGCTTTCTTT
cdr3_aa: CASSSGDTTTEAFF

j_call: TRBJ1-2
clone_size: .
v_call: TRBV6-5
d_call: .
cdr3_nt: TGTGCCAGCAGAACGACAGGAATTGGCTACACCTTC
cdr3_aa: CASRTTGIGYTF

j_call: TRBJ1-2
clone_size: .
v_call: TRBV4-2
d_call: .
cdr3_nt: TGTGCCAGCAGCCAAGAGGGGCGCCGGAAGGGCTACACCTTC
cdr3_aa: CASSQEGRRKGYTF

j_call: TRBJ1-2
clone_size: .
v_call: TRBV19
d_call: TRBD1
cdr3_nt: TGTGCCAGTAGTACCCGGGACAGGGGTGATGGCTACACCTTC
cdr3_aa: CASSTRDRGDGYTF

j_call: TRBJ1-2
clone_size: .
v_call: TRBV7-9
d_call: .
cdr3_nt: TGTGCCAGCAGCCAAGGGGACACCAACTATGGCTACACCTTC
cdr3_aa: CASSQGDTNYGYTF

j_call: TRBJ2-5
clone_size: .
v_call: TRBV7-2
d_call: TRBD2
cdr3_nt: TGTGCCAGCAGCTTAAGCGGGGGGGTGACCCCGGGGGAGACCCAGTACTTC
cdr3_aa: CASSLSGGVTPGETQYF

j_call: TRBJ1-5
clone_size: .
v_call: TRBV6-2/TRBV6-3
d_call: TRBD1
cdr3_nt: TGTGCCAGCAGCCTCGACAGGGGGTCCCAGCATTTT
cdr3_aa: CASSLDRGSQHF

j_call: TRBJ1-2
clone_size: .
v_call: TRBV15
d_call: .
cdr3_nt: TGTGCCACCAGCAGAGAAGTGAGGGCGGGGGGCAATCGAGCATATGGCTACACCTTC
cdr3_aa: CATSREVRAGGNRAYGYTF

j_call: TRBJ2-2
clone_size: .
v_call: TRBV19
d_call: TRBD1
cdr3_nt: TGTGCCAGTAGTACCGGACAGGTTTACACCGGGGAGCTGTTTTTT
cdr3_aa: CASSTGQVYTGELFF

j_call: TRBJ1-5
clone_size: .
v_call: TRBV2
d_call: .
cdr3_nt: TGTGCCAGCAGTGACCAGGTTCAGGGGAATCAGCCCCAGCATTTT
cdr3_aa: CASSDQVQGNQPQHF

j_call: TRBJ2-1
clone_size: .
v_call: TRBV27
d_call: .
cdr3_nt: TGTGCCAGCAGTTTAGATATCAGTTCGAATGAGCAGTTCTTC
cdr3_aa: CASSLDISSNEQFF

j_call: TRBJ1-2
clone_size: .
v_call: TRBV6-1
d_call: .
cdr3_nt: TGTGCCAGCAGTGAATCCGTTGGCTACACCTTC
cdr3_aa: CASSESVGYTF

j_call: TRBJ1-5
clone_size: .
v_call: TRBV5-1
d_call: TRBD1
cdr3_nt: TGCGCCAGCAGCTCCGGGACAGGGGGCCCTCAGCCCCAGCATTTT
cdr3_aa: CASSSGTGGPQPQHF

j_call: TRBJ2-7
clone_size: few
v_call: TRBV7-2
d_call: .
cdr3_nt: TGTGCCAGCAGTTCGTCCCCTGACTTGATCTCCTACGAGCAGTACTTC
cdr3_aa: CASSSSPDLISYEQYF

j_call: TRBJ1-5
clone_size: few
v_call: TRBV4-2
d_call: TRBD1
cdr3_nt: TGTGCCAGCAGCCAGGGACAGGGTAGCAATCAGCCCCAGCATTTT
cdr3_aa: CASSQGQGSNQPQHF